What follows are 7 T cell receptor beta chains derived from one specimen sequenced in a study of T cells in Graves' hyperthyroidism and ophthalmopathy. Amplification targeted TCR beta CDR3 regions from RNA transcripts. HTBI primers were employed in a first-round RT-PCR of the TCR CDR3. TCRdb passed the multiplex PCR reads through MiXCR, listing each CDR3 protein once. The sample shows under 350,000 distinct CDR3 sequences, around 23% of them seen only once. Sequenced: blood. The receptors come from a woman between 50 and 59 years old with Graves' hyperthyroidism.

The chain uses TRBV10-3 and TRBJ2-5, with no clear D. The CDR3 loop spans 15 amino acids. Trimming cost V 0 bases and J 1 base, with 9 bases left between them. Germline V gene sequence: CDR1 ENHRY, CDR2 SYGVKD. CDR3 protein: CAISESAGTQETQYF. The CDR3 nucleotides read TGTGCCATCAGTGAGTCTGCTGGTACCCAAGAGACCCAGTACTTC.

CDR3 coding DNA: TGTGCCAGCAGCTTGGCTGGCAGAAGGGAAGAAAAACTGTTTTTT. Translated, it gives CASSLAGRREEKLFF. This rearrangement joins TRBV5-5 to TRBJ1-4; D is undetermined. The germline gives CDR1 SGHKS, CDR2 YYEKEE (reference sequence). Between the trimmed V and J ends, which lost 0 bases and 8 bases, there was a span of 14 bases. The CDR3 loop spans 15 amino acids.

The rearrangement links TRBV7-9 to TRBJ2-1, with 10 bases that match TRBD2. CDR1 SEHNR and CDR2 FQNEAQ come from the germline V gene (reference sequence). Trimming at V came to 1 base and at J to 0 bases, leaving 15 bases not matched to a gene. The CDR3 is 21 amino acids. Here the CDR3 reads CASSLVGPLDERGGSYNEQFF. The CDR3 bases are TGTGCCAGCAGCTTAGTGGGCCCCCTTGATGAGCGGGGGGGCTCCTACAATGAGCAGTTCTTC.

This clonotype was counted at least ten times. The rearrangement links TRBV11-2 to TRBJ2-5; D unclear. The CDR3 runs 13 residues. CDR1 is SGHAT and CDR2 is FQNNGV in the germline V gene. V was clipped by 1 base and J by 2 bases, with 5 bases between them. Here the CDR3 DNA reads TGTGCCAGCAGCTTAGTTTGGCAAGAGACCCAGTACTTC. Its translation: CASSLVWQETQYF.

Many counts were recorded for this clonotype. The rearrangement links TRBV7-9 to TRBJ2-3; 8 positions agree with TRBD2. Germline CDR1 and CDR2: SEHNR and FQNEAQ (reference sequence). The CDR3 runs to 15 residues. Trimming at V came to 3 bases and at J to 3 bases, leaving 5 bases not matched to a gene. The CDR3 reads CASSFGGAVTDTQYF. The CDR3 DNA reads TGTGCCAGCAGCTTCGGGGGGGCGGTTACAGATACGCAGTATTTT.

This clonotype was counted many times. The V gene is TRBV6-1, the J gene TRBJ1-5, with TRBD1 matching over 8 bases. The ends lost 5 bases at V and 3 bases at J; junction bases unmatched: 6. The length of the CDR3 is 15 residues. Germline CDR1 is MNHNS and CDR2 is SASEGT. The CDR3 DNA is TGTGCCAGCAGTAAGACAGGGGAATCCAATCAGCCCCAGCATTTT. It translates to CASSKTGESNQPQHF.

This clonotype has a count of ten or more. This chain joins TRBV11-2 and TRBJ2-7, with 7 positions matching TRBD2. The trim removed 4 bases at V and 4 bases at J, leaving 10 bases unmatched. The CDR3 sequence is 15 residues long. From germline, CDR1 is SGHAT and CDR2 FQNNGV. CDR3 in amino acids: CASSSEAGREYEQYF. In DNA form, the CDR3 reads TGTGCCAGCAGCTCGGAGGCAGGGAGGGAGTACGAGCAGTACTTC. Using reference TRBV11-2 and TRBJ2-7 for the parts outside the CDR3, the full variable domain is EAGVAQSPRYKIIEKRQSVAFWCNPISGHATLYWYQQILGQGPKLLIQFQNNGVVDDSQLPKDRFSAERLKGVDSTLKIQPAKLEDSAVYLCASSSEAGREYEQYFGPGTRLTVT.